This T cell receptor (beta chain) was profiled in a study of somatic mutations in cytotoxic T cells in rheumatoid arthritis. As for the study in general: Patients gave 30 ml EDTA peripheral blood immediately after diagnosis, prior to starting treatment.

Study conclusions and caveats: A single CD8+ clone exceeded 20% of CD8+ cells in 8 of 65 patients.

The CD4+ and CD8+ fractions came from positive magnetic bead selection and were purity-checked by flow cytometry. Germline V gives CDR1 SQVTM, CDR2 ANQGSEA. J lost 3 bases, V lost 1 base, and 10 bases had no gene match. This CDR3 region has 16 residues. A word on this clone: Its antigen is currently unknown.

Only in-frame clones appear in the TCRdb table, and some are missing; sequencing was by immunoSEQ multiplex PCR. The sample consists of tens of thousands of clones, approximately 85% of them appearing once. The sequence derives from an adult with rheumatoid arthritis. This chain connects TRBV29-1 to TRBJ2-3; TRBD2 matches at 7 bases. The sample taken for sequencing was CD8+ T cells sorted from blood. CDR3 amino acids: CSVEASLGGRTDTQYF. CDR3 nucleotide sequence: TGCAGCGTTGAAGCTTCCCTCGGGGGGAGGACAGATACGCAGTATTTT.